The clone carrying this TCR beta chain was seen repeatedly, ten times or more. These data come from a study of molecular identifiers for immune sequencing clone quantification. The germline V gene has CDR1 SGHRS and CDR2 YFSETQ. The CDR3 is made up of 15 amino acids. V lost 4 bases, J lost 4 bases, and 18 bases lay in between. Using its own MiXCR run on the PCR reads, TCRdb lists one record per CDR3 protein. The sample has 460,000 or so distinct CDR3 sequences; roughly 24% are singletons. The sequence was obtained from a human donor in good health. Some libraries in this study had Jurkat cell RNA spiked in. What was sequenced was naive CD8+ T cells from blood, with Jurkat cell RNA spiked in. Subset indicated: FACS-sorted CD8+CD4-CCR7+CD45RA+ naive T cells. The chain recombines TRBV5-1 with TRBJ2-7; either TRBD1 or TRBD2 may fit D (5 bases each). The CDR3 bases are TGCGCCAGCAGCCATGGGACCAGCTCTCGATACGAGCAGTACTTC. Protein product: CASSHGTSSRYEQYF.